This entry is about one T cell receptor (beta chain). Its target is not known. TCRdb re-called the 5' RACE reads; every CDR3 protein appears as one record, without DNA. The sample's table shows about 200,000 distinct CDR3 sequences. The sample originates from a study of monozygotic twins with inflammatory bowel disease. Study-wide results and limits: There was no support for any single strong signal or clonotype associated with IBD.

CDR1 and CDR2 (germline): MRHNA, SNTAGT. The length of the CDR3 is 16 residues. V is TRBV6-4 and J is TRBJ2-1; with no DNA, the TCRdb D assignment of TRBD2 cannot be verified. Sequencing used blood. The receptor comes from a human donor with ulcerative colitis or Crohn's disease, or a healthy co-twin of an affected twin (not recorded which). This chain's CDR3 is CASSDGAGVGHNEQFF.